The 17 T cell receptor beta chains given below trace back to one sample, sequenced in a study of cytomegalovirus exposure and HLA in healthy donors. The repertoire was sequenced with immunoSEQ multiplex PCR; TCRdb's copy has only in-frame clones and lacks some. The repertoire has 100,000 to 150,000 clones, 95% to 96% of them found once; the top ten carry less than 2%. Sequences were obtained from PBMCs. These TCRs come from a young man in good health and CMV-seronegative.

This chain uses TRBV9 with TRBJ2-1, with 8 bases that match TRBD2. The CDR3 has 12 amino acids. Germline V gene lookup returns CDR1 SGDLS and CDR2 YYNGEE. V dropped 3 bases and J dropped 7; count of bases not matched to a gene: 0. The CDR3 sequence: CASSAGGNEQFF. The CDR3 region has the DNA TGTGCCAGCAGCGCGGGGGGGAATGAGCAGTTCTTC.

The J gene is TRBJ1-1, the V gene TRBV5-1; 10 bases fit TRBD1. The CDR3 length is 15 residues. Trimming took 4 bases from V and 3 from J; bases not matched to a gene: 6. The germline gives CDR1 SGHRS, CDR2 YFSETQ. Written as DNA, the CDR3 is TGCGCCAGCAGCCTATGGACAGGGGGAGACACTGAAGCTTTCTTT. This sequence encodes CASSLWTGGDTEAFF.

Notes on this clone: In the same sample, other DNA sequences code for this CDR3. V gene TRBV5-6 combines with J gene TRBJ2-7, with D possibly TRBD1 on 5 matching bases. Germline assignment: CDR1 SGHDT and CDR2 YYEEEE. The CDR3 covers 13 residues. V lost 0 bases and J lost 1, with 5 bases in between. The CDR3 DNA reads as TGTGCCAGCAGCTTGGGACAGTCCTACGAGCAGTACTTC. This sequence encodes CASSLGQSYEQYF.

Only a few counts were recorded for this clone. The chain has TRBV5-1 and TRBJ2-1, with TRBD2 identical over 8 bases. Germline CDR1 reads SGHRS; CDR2 reads YFSETQ. The CDR3 extends over 14 amino acids. With 0 bases clipped from V and 8 bases from J, the junction kept 4 bases outside the gene matches. The DNA for the CDR3 is TGCGCCAGCAGCTTGGTAGTAGCGGGATATGAGCAGTTCTTC. It yields the protein CASSLVVAGYEQFF.

The chain couples TRBV6-1 to TRBJ1-2, with 12 bases lining up with TRBD1. Losses at the gene ends were 4 bases for V and 1 base for J; bases not matched to a gene: 4. There are 16 residues in the CDR3. Per the germline V gene, CDR1 is MNHNS and CDR2 is SASEGT. CDR3 sequence: CASSAGQGALNYGYTF. Written as DNA, the CDR3 is TGTGCCAGCAGTGCGGGACAGGGGGCGCTTAACTATGGCTACACCTTC.

The CDR3 nucleotides read TGTGCCAGCAGCGGTTCTAGCGGGAGAATAAGTGAGCAGTTCTTC. Translated, it gives CASSGSSGRISEQFF. The chain employs TRBV25-1 and TRBJ2-1, with 10 bases identical to TRBD2. The J segment lost 9 bases and the V segment lost 6 bases, leaving 11 bases of the junction unmatched. The CDR3 has 15 amino acids. Germline V gene lookup returns CDR1 MGHDK and CDR2 SYGVNS.

The chain carries TRBV7-8 and TRBJ2-7; D unclear. The germline V gene has CDR1 SGHVS and CDR2 FQNEAQ. The CDR3 is 14 amino acids. V lost 3 bases and J 4 bases, leaving 13 bases between the germline ends. For the CDR3, the DNA is TGTGCCAGCAGCTTTGAGAGGAACTTATACGAGCAGTACTTC. It is translated as CASSFERNLYEQYF.

V is TRBV6-6 and J is TRBJ2-4; tentatively, D is TRBD2 (6 bases). The ends were cut back, 2 bases at V and 1 base at J, with 9 bases in the middle. CDR3 length: 15 amino acids. Germline V CDR1 and CDR2: MNHNY, SVGAGI (reference sequence). DNA for the CDR3: TGTGCCAGCAGTTACGGGGGGATGGCCAAAAACATTCAGTACTTC. It specifies CASSYGGMAKNIQYF.

This sequence joins TRBV10-1 and TRBJ1-2, with D possibly TRBD1 on 5 matching bases. Trimming pared 4 bases from V and 4 bases from J, leaving 22 bases between. CDR1 WNHNN and CDR2 SYGVQD come from the germline V gene (reference sequence). This CDR3 spans 17 amino acids. CDR3: CASSGKGRGESGYGYTF. In nucleotides, the CDR3 is TGCGCCAGCAGTGGTAAGGGGAGGGGTGAAAGTGGCTATGGCTACACCTTC.

The genes are TRBV10-3 and TRBJ2-7; tentatively, D is TRBD1 (6 bases). This CDR3 has 15 residues. Germline CDR1 reads ENHRY; CDR2 reads SYGVKD. Trimming removed 6 bases at V and 0 bases at J, with 15 bases between. The CDR3 DNA is TGTGCCATCAGGGGGGCCGGTGAGAGCTCCTACGAGCAGTACTTC. It yields the protein CAIRGAGESSYEQYF.

This rearrangement joins TRBV5-4 to TRBJ2-7; TRBD2 is a possible D gene (6 bases). Germline V gene data show CDR1 as SGHNT and CDR2 as YYREEE (reference sequence). The CDR3 spans 14 residues. V shed 3 bases and J shed 0 bases, with 10 bases lying between them. CDR3 sequence reads: CASSYRDSSYEQYF. Written as DNA, the CDR3 is TGTGCCAGCAGCTACCGGGACTCCTCCTACGAGCAGTACTTC.

The genes are TRBV27 and TRBJ2-7; 9 nucleotides agree with TRBD1. With 6 bases clipped from V and 7 bases from J, the junction kept 13 bases outside the gene matches. CDR3 size: 15 residues. The germline CDR1 and CDR2 sequences are MNHEY and SMNVEV (reference sequence). CDR3 region: CASRISGTGPNEQYF. The DNA for the CDR3 is TGTGCCAGCAGGATAAGCGGGACAGGGCCCAATGAGCAGTACTTC.

The chain links TRBV9 to TRBJ2-1; TRBD2 agrees at 7 bases. The CDR3 is made up of 15 amino acids. Trimming at V came to 4 bases and at J to 9 bases, leaving 13 bases not matched to a gene. CDR1 and CDR2 (germline): SGDLS, YYNGEE. This CDR3 is CASSPWTSQGGEQFF. DNA for the CDR3: TGTGCCAGCAGCCCGTGGACTAGTCAGGGCGGTGAGCAGTTCTTC.

The DNA for the CDR3 is TGTGCCAGCAGAACAGGGATGAACACTGAAGCTTTCTTT. Its translation: CASRTGMNTEAFF. The rearrangement uses TRBV2 and TRBJ1-1; possibly TRBD1 for D (6 bases). The V and J ends lost 6 bases and 0 bases respectively, with 8 bases between them. Per germline, CDR1 SNHLY and CDR2 FYNNEI. The CDR3 has 13 residues.

This chain uses TRBV7-9 with TRBJ1-4, with a tentative D call TRBD1 (6 bases). Trimming took off 2 bases at V and 7 bases at J, with 17 bases between the two ends. Germline loops: CDR1 SEHNR, CDR2 FQNEAQ (reference sequence). This CDR3 contains 16 residues. CDR3 residues: CASSLRGTGPGEKLFF. CDR3 nucleotide sequence: TGTGCCAGCAGCTTAAGGGGAACAGGGCCGGGTGAAAAACTGTTTTTT.

The V gene is TRBV19, the J gene TRBJ1-1; 7 nucleotides align to TRBD1. This CDR3 is 14 amino acids long. The J segment lost 0 bases and the V segment lost 10 bases, leaving 8 bases of the junction unmatched. CDR1 and CDR2 (germline): LNHDA, SQIVND (reference sequence). CDR3 in DNA: TGTGCCACCCAGACAGGGACCATGAACACTGAAGCTTTCTTT. This sequence encodes CATQTGTMNTEAFF. The full variable domain, with the rest looked up from reference TRBV19 and TRBJ1-1, is DGGITQSPKYLFRKEGQNVTLSCEQNLNHDAMYWYRQDPGQGLRLIYYSQIVNDFQKGDIAEGYSVSREKKESFPLTVTSAQKNPTAFYLCATQTGTMNTEAFFGQGTRLTVV.

V gene TRBV29-1 combines with J gene TRBJ2-1; 14 bases are a match to TRBD2. The CDR3 loop spans 17 amino acids. V lost 0 bases to trimming and J lost 10 bases; unmatched junction nucleotides: 11. CDR1 and CDR2 (germline): SQVTM, ANQGSEA. The CDR3 nucleotides are TGCAGCGTTGAAGATGCCGGGACTAGCGGGAGAATAGGCGAGCAGTTCTTC. Its translation: CSVEDAGTSGRIGEQFF.